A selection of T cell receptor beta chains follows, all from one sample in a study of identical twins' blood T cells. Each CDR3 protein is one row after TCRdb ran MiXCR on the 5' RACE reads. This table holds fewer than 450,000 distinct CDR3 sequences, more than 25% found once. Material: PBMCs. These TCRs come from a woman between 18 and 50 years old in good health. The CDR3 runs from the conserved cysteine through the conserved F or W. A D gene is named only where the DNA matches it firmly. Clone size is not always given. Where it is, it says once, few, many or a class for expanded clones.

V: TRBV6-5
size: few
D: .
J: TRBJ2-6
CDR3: CASSYSGGANVLTF
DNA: TGTGCCAGCAGTTACTCCGGTGGGGCCAACGTCCTGACTTTC

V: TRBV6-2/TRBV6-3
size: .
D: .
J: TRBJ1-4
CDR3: CASSYSQRSPERKLFF
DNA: TGTGCCAGCAGTTACTCTCAGCGGAGCCCGGAGAGAAAACTGTTTTTT

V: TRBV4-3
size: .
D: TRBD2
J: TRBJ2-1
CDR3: CASILGLAGGPSQFF
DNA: TGCGCCAGCATCCTTGGACTAGCGGGAGGTCCTTCGCAGTTCTTC

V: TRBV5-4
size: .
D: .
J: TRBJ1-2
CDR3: CASRIVGGNYGYTF
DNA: TGTGCCAGCAGGATAGTGGGAGGGAACTATGGCTACACCTTC

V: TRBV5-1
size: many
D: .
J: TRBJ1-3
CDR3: CASSLEGSGNTVYF
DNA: TGCGCCAGCAGCTTGGAAGGGTCTGGAAACACCGTATATTTT

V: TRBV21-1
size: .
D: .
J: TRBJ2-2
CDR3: CARTGNLNTGELFF
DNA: TGTGCCAGAACGGGGAACCTGAACACCGGGGAGCTGTTTTTT

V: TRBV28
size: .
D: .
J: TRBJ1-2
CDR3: CASSLGATPGYTF
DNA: TGTGCCAGCTCCTTAGGGGCTACACCCGGCTACACCTTC

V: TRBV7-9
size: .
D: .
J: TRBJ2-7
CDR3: CVSTMGEILSYEQYF
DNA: TGTGTCAGCACAATGGGGGAGATTCTCTCCTACGAGCAGTACTTC

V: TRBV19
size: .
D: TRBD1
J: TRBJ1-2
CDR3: CAISPGQGAYGYTF
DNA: TGTGCCATATCCCCGGGACAGGGGGCCTATGGCTACACCTTC

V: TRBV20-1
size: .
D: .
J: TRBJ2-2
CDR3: CSASREGRIGELFF
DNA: TGCAGTGCCTCACGGGAAGGGAGAATCGGGGAGCTGTTTTTT

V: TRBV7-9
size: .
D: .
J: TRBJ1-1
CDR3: CASSVQSTEAFF
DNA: TGTGCCAGCTCGGTCCAGAGCACTGAAGCTTTCTTT

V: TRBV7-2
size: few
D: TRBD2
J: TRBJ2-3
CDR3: CASRVAGVWTDTQYF
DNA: TGTGCCAGCAGGGTAGCGGGAGTGTGGACAGATACGCAGTATTTT

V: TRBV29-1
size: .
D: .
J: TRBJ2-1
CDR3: CSANRDNEQFF
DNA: TGCAGCGCAAACAGGGATAATGAGCAGTTCTTC

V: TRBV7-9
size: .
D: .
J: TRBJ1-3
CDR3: CASSWIGMAAPDGNTIYF
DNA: TGTGCCAGCAGCTGGATCGGGATGGCGGCTCCGGATGGAAACACCATATATTTT

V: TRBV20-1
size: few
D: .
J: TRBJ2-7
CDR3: CSARGMKGYYEQYF
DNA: TGCAGTGCAAGGGGCATGAAGGGCTACTACGAGCAGTACTTC

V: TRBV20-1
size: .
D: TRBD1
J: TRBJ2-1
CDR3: CSASRGQFNNEQFF
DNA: TGCAGTGCTTCCAGGGGACAGTTCAACAATGAGCAGTTCTTC

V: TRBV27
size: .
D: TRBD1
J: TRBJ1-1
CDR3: CASKKEGAGHTEAFF
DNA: TGTGCCAGCAAAAAAGAGGGGGCTGGACACACTGAAGCTTTCTTT

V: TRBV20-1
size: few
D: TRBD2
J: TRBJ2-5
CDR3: CSAWGGGEQETQYF
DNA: TGCAGTGCTTGGGGGGGTGGGGAACAAGAGACCCAGTACTTC

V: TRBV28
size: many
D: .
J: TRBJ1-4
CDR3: CASSFSGPNEKLFF
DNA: TGTGCCAGCAGTTTCAGCGGGCCTAATGAAAAACTGTTTTTT

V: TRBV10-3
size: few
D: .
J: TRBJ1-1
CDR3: CAIGWKTEAFF
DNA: TGTGCCATAGGATGGAAAACTGAAGCTTTCTTT

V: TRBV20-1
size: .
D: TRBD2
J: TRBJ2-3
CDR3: CSARPGLAGALYTGTQYF
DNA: TGCAGTGCTAGACCGGGACTAGCGGGGGCCCTTTACACAGGTACGCAGTATTTT

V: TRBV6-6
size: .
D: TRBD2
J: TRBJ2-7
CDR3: CASGLGGRNEQYF
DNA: TGTGCCAGCGGCCTAGGCGGGAGGAATGAGCAGTACTTC

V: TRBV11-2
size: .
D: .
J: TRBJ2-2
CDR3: CASSDRGRTGELFF
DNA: TGTGCCAGCAGCGATAGGGGTCGGACCGGGGAGCTGTTTTTT

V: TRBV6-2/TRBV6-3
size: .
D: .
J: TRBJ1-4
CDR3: CASSYVGGEKLFF
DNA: TGTGCCAGCAGTTACGTGGGCGGTGAAAAACTGTTTTTT

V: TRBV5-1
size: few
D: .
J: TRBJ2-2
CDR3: CASYESPNTGELFF
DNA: TGCGCCAGCTACGAGAGCCCGAACACCGGGGAGCTGTTTTTT

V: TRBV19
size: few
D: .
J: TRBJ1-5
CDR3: CARRTGSNQPQHF
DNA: TGTGCCAGAAGGACCGGAAGCAATCAGCCCCAGCATTTT

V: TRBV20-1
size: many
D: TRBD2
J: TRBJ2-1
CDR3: CSARALAGGPSYNEQFF
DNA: TGCAGTGCTAGAGCACTAGCGGGGGGGCCTTCCTACAATGAGCAGTTCTTC

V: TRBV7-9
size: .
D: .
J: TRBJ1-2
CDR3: CASSLVIHGYTF
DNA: TGTGCCAGCAGCTTAGTAATACATGGCTACACCTTC

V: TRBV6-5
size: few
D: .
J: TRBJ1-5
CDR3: CASSYGRGEPQHF
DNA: TGTGCCAGCAGTTACGGAAGGGGAGAGCCCCAGCATTTT

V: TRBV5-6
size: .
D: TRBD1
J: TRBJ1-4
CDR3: CASSLGGRGLREKLFF
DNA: TGTGCCAGCAGCTTGGGAGGCAGGGGGCTTCGGGAAAAACTGTTTTTT

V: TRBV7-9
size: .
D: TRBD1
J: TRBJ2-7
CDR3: CASSVPGQGAEQYF
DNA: TGTGCCAGCAGCGTTCCGGGACAGGGAGCCGAGCAGTACTTC

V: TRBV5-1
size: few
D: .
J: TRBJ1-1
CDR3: CASSPRVLTEASF
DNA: TGCGCCAGCAGCCCCCGTGTGTTAACTGAAGCTTCCTTT

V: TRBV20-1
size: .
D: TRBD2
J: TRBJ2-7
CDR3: CSARDSTPSGSPYEQYF
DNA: TGCAGTGCTAGAGATTCCACCCCAAGCGGGAGCCCCTACGAGCAGTACTTC

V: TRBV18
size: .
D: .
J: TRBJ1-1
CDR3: CASSPQQGGTEAFF
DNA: TGTGCCAGCTCACCTCAACAAGGGGGAACTGAAGCTTTCTTT

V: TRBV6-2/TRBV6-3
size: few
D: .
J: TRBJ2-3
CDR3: CASSSGQPGDTQYF
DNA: TGTGCCAGCAGTTCCGGACAGCCAGGGGATACGCAGTATTTT

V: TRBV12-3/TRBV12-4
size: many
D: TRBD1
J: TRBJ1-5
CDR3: CASSLQGASQPQHF
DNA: TGTGCCAGCAGTCTTCAGGGGGCTTCTCAGCCCCAGCATTTT

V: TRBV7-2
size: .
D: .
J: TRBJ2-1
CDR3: CASTRGMNEQFF
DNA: TGTGCCAGCACCCGGGGAATGAATGAGCAGTTCTTC

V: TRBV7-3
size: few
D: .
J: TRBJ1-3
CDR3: CASSPGPILSGNTIYF
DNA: TGTGCCAGCAGTCCCGGGCCAATCCTCTCTGGAAACACCATATATTTT

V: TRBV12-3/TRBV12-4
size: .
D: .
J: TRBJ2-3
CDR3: CASSRPAGTDTQYF
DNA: TGTGCCAGCAGTCGGCCGGCGGGCACAGATACGCAGTATTTT

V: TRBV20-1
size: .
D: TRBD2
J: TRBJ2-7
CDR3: CSALTGGGHYEQYF
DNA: TGCAGTGCGCTTACGGGAGGGGGGCACTACGAGCAGTACTTC